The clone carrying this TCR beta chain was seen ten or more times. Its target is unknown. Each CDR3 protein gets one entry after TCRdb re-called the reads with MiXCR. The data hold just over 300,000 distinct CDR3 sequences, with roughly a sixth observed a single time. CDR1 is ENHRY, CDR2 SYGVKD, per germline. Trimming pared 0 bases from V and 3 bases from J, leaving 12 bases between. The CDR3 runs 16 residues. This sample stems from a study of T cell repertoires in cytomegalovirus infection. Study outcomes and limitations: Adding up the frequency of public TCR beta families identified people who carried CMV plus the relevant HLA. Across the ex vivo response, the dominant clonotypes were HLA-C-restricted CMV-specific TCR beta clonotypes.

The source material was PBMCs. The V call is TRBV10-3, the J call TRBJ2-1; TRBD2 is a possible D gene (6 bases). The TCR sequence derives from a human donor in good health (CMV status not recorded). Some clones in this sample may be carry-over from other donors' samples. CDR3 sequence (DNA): TGTGCCATCAGTGAGTCGATGGGGACTCTCTACAATGAGCAGTTCTTC. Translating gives CAISESMGTLYNEQFF.